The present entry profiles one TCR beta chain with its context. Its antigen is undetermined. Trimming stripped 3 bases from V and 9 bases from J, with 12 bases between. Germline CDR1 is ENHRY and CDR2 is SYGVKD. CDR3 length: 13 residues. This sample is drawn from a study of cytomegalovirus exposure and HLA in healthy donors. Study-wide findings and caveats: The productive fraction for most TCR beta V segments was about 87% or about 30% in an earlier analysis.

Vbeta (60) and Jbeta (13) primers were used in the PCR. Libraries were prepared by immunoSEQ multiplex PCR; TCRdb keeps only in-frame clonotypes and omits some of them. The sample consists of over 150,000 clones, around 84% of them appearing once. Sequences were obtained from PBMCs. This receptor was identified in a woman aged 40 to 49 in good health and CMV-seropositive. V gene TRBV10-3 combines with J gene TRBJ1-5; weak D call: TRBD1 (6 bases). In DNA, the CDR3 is TGTGCCATCAGTGACAAACAGGGATCGCCCCAGCATTTT. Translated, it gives CAISDKQGSPQHF.